These 12 T cell receptor beta chains came from one sample sequenced in a study of shared clonotypes between healthy human individuals. Naive CD8 cells lacked CD45RO and underwent positive selection for CCR7, leaving out terminally differentiated effector memory CD45RA+ cells. Profiled with immunoSEQ multiplex PCR; TCRdb holds only in-frame clones, not every one. The table records hundreds of thousands of clones, approximately 97% of them present only once. Source material: naive CD8+ T cells sorted from blood. These receptors all stem from a young man in good health.

This chain links TRBV28 with TRBJ2-5; possibly TRBD1 or TRBD2 for D (7 bases each). This CDR3 is built from 15 residues. V lost 4 bases, J lost 3 bases, and 15 bases lay in between. Germline V gene lookup returns CDR1 MDHEN and CDR2 SYDVKM. The CDR3 DNA sequence: TGTGCCAGCAGTTCCCGCAGGGGGGGTGAAGAGACCCAGTACTTC. Its translation is CASSSRRGGEETQYF.

The CDR3 sequence is CASRGLGNYEQYF. The CDR3 DNA follows: TGTGCCAGCAGGGGACTAGGGAACTACGAGCAGTACTTC. The V call is TRBV13, the J call TRBJ2-7; 8 nucleotides match TRBD2. Germline V gene data show CDR1 as PRHDT and CDR2 as FYEKMQ (reference sequence). Trimming took 6 bases from V and 3 from J; bases not matched to a gene: 4. This CDR3 is 13 amino acids long.

Remarks on this clone: The sample contains more than one DNA sequence encoding this CDR3. The chain uses TRBV7-9 and TRBJ2-3, with no clear D. The CDR3 loop spans 13 amino acids. Germline V lookup: CDR1 SEHNR, CDR2 FQNEAQ (reference sequence). V shed 5 bases and J shed 1 base, with 7 bases lying between them. CDR3 region: CASSRQGTDTQYF. The CDR3 DNA follows: TGTGCCAGCAGCCGTCAGGGCACAGATACGCAGTATTTT.

Remarks on this clone: A read error may account for a junction end that differs from germline. This chain connects TRBV7-7 to TRBJ2-1; D possibly corresponds to TRBD2 (6 bases). The CDR3 totals 15 residues. In germline, CDR1 is SSHAT, CDR2 FNYEAQ (reference sequence). The CDR3 sequence is CASSLVSGPYNEQFF. The CDR3, as DNA: TGTGCTAGCAGCTTAGTCAGCGGGCCTTACAATGAGCAGTTCTTC.

This rearrangement joins TRBV21-1 to TRBJ1-5. TRBV21-1 is described as a pseudogene. CDR3 size: 11 residues. This CDR3 is CASSPLWTQHF. The DNA of the CDR3 is TGTGCCAGCAGCCCCCTCTGGACCCAGCATTTT.

The rearrangement joins TRBV7-9 to TRBJ2-3; D is undetermined. The germline V and J ends were trimmed by 2 bases and 1 base, with 10 bases remaining between them. CDR3 size: 15 residues. The V gene's germline CDR1 is SEHNR and CDR2 FQNEAQ (reference sequence). The CDR3 sequence is CASSLISEGTDTQYF. The CDR3 coding sequence is TGTGCCAGCAGCTTAATCAGCGAGGGCACAGATACGCAGTATTTT. The whole variable domain, filled in from reference TRBV7-9 and TRBJ2-3, reads DTGVSQNPRHKITKRGQNVTFRCDPISEHNRLYWYRQTLGQGPEFLTYFQNEAQLEKSRLLSDRFSAERPKGSFSTLEIQRTEQGDSAMYLCASSLISEGTDTQYFGPGTRLTVL.

The sample holds one count of this clone. The chain links TRBV6-6 to TRBJ2-2; the D gene is possibly TRBD2 (5 bases). CDR1 is MNHNY, CDR2 SVGAGI, per germline (reference sequence). V was trimmed by 9 bases and J by 5 bases, leaving 13 bases between them. The CDR3 covers 13 residues. This chain's CDR3 is CASQWTGTGELFF. In nucleotides, the CDR3 is TGTGCCAGTCAATGGACTGGGACCGGGGAGCTGTTTTTT.

With respect to this clone: The identical CDR3 is also encoded by other nucleotide sequences in the sample. The chain links TRBV7-9 to TRBJ2-7; the D gene is possibly TRBD1 (5 bases). Germline loops: CDR1 SEHNR, CDR2 FQNEAQ (reference sequence). The CDR3 consists of 14 residues. The V and J ends lost 1 base and 4 bases respectively, with 11 bases between them. DNA for the CDR3: TGTGCCAGCAGCTTAGAAGGGGCAGGATACGAGCAGTACTTC. Translated: CASSLEGAGYEQYF.

This chain joins TRBV7-9 and TRBJ2-1, with 7 bases aligning to TRBD1. Looked up from germline, CDR1 is SEHNR and CDR2 is FQNEAQ (reference sequence). There are 17 residues in the CDR3. V lost 5 bases, J lost 5 bases, and 15 bases stayed unmatched. The CDR3 protein is CASSGPRTGPGNNEQFF. CDR3 nucleotides: TGTGCCAGCAGCGGGCCGCGGACAGGACCGGGGAACAATGAGCAGTTCTTC.

The gene calls are TRBV11-3 and TRBJ2-1; tentatively, D is TRBD2 (6 bases). From germline, CDR1 is SGHNT and CDR2 YENEEA. Trimming took off 4 bases at V and 6 bases at J, with 19 bases between the two ends. The CDR3 runs 16 residues. The CDR3 coding sequence is TGTGCCAGCAGCTCGCCTTACGGGAGTAACAGCAATGAGCAGTTCTTC. As protein: CASSSPYGSNSNEQFF.

V usage is TRBV10-3 and J usage is TRBJ2-7; 8 bases match TRBD2. The CDR3 consists of 15 residues. V dropped 8 bases and J dropped 2; count of bases not matched to a gene: 11. The germline CDR1 and CDR2 sequences are ENHRY and SYGVKD. CDR3 in DNA: TGTGCCATCGGGGGAAGACAGCGGGAGACCTACGAGCAGTACTTC. Protein: CAIGGRQRETYEQYF.

This chain connects TRBV27 to TRBJ1-1; TRBD1 might be the D (5 bases). The length of the CDR3 is 13 residues. CDR1 is MNHEY and CDR2 is SMNVEV in the germline V gene (reference sequence). The V gene lost 3 bases and the J gene lost 4 bases, with 9 bases spanning the gap. The CDR3 spells CASSFSGSTEAFF. The CDR3 DNA sequence: TGTGCCAGCAGTTTCTCAGGGAGCACTGAAGCTTTCTTT.